This T cell receptor (beta chain) was found in a study of T-cell reconstitution after alpha-beta-depleted transplantation in children. Findings of the study overall: T-cell counts and diversity at one year following transplant were attributed mainly to newly produced T cells. Certain patients had high TCRbeta diversity at day 60, and it came from recipient T cells and thymic progenitors that survived.

A library of TCRbeta sequences, prepared with unique molecular identifiers, was generated. TCRdb used MiXCR to reprocess the PCR reads, holding one entry per CDR3 protein. The table shows about 580,000 distinct CDR3 sequences, with 25% to 30% occurring only once. Trimming left V 4 bases short and J 2 bases short, with 12 bases between. Germline lookup yields CDR1 LGHDT and CDR2 YNNKEL (reference sequence). This CDR3 is built from 14 residues. This clonotype came up a few times. What it binds is not known. Sequences were derived from PBMCs, sampled before TCRalphabeta/CD19-depleted stem cell transplant. The TCR sequence derives from a boy younger than two with Wiskott-Aldrich syndrome, due to receive a stem cell transplant. The chain recombines TRBV3-1 with TRBJ2-7; D gene uncertain. The CDR3 spells CASSRRAYTYEQYF. CDR3 nucleotides: TGTGCCAGCAGCCGCCGGGCCTACACCTACGAGCAGTACTTC.